The 10 T cell receptor beta chains presented below share a single source sample, sequenced in a study of T cell responses to AZD1222 COVID-19 vaccine. The table came from immunoSEQ multiplex PCR; TCRdb's copy has only in-frame clones and leaves some out. The table includes over 85,000 clones, about 94% detected once. The material sequenced was peripheral blood, taken 28 days after the second AZD1222 dose. These receptors were collected from an adult who received the AZD1222 COVID-19 vaccine.

This chain connects TRBV5-1 to TRBJ2-2; 8 bases line up with TRBD2. Looked up from germline, CDR1 is SGHRS and CDR2 is YFSETQ. With 2 bases clipped from V and 4 bases from J, the junction kept 4 bases outside the gene matches. This CDR3 is 15 amino acids long. The CDR3 DNA reads as TGCGCCAGCAGCTTAGGGACTAGAGGCACCGGGGAGCTGTTTTTT. It is translated as CASSLGTRGTGELFF. Full variable domain (outside the CDR3, taken from reference TRBV5-1 and TRBJ2-2): KAGVTQTPRYLIKTRGQQVTLSCSPISGHRSVSWYQQTPGQGLQFLFEYFSETQRNKGNFPGRFSGRQFSNSRSEMNVSTLELGDSALYLCASSLGTRGTGELFFGEGSRLTVL.

The V gene is TRBV2, the J gene TRBJ1-1, with D possibly being TRBD1 (6 bases). The germline gives CDR1 SNHLY, CDR2 FYNNEI. The CDR3 is made up of 15 amino acids. The V gene lost 3 bases and the J gene lost 0 bases, with 11 bases spanning the gap. The CDR3 DNA reads as TGTGCCAGCAGTGAGCAAGGACAGTTGAACACTGAAGCTTTCTTT. Its protein is CASSEQGQLNTEAFF. Looking up the rest from reference TRBV2 and TRBJ1-1 gives the full variable domain: EPEVTQTPSHQVTQMGQEVILRCVPISNHLYFYWYRQILGQKVEFLVSFYNNEISEKSEIFDDQFSVERPDGSNFTLKIRSTKLEDSAMYFCASSEQGQLNTEAFFGQGTRLTVV.

This chain connects TRBV4-1 to TRBJ2-2; D is ambiguous. V was shortened by 2 bases and J by 7 bases, with 8 bases between the two germline ends. Germline V CDR1 and CDR2: MGHRA, YSYEKL. The CDR3 extends over 13 amino acids. The CDR3: CASSQINGGELFF. The CDR3 nucleotides are TGCGCCAGCAGCCAAATAAACGGCGGGGAGCTGTTTTTT.

The table lists this clone with a count of one. V gene TRBV5-4 combines with J gene TRBJ2-7; no firm D call. V was clipped by 2 bases and J by 2 bases, with 14 bases between them. Germline V gives CDR1 SGHNT, CDR2 YYREEE (reference sequence). There are 15 residues in the CDR3. CDR3 region: CASSFRAGPTYEQYF. CDR3 DNA sequence: TGTGCCAGCAGCTTCCGAGCAGGACCTACCTACGAGCAGTACTTC.

The sample holds one count of this clone. The genes are TRBV15 and TRBJ1-4; D is possibly TRBD1 (5 bases). The V gene's germline CDR1 is LNHNV and CDR2 YYDKDF (reference sequence). CDR3 length: 15 amino acids. The V end was cut by 1 base, the J end by 5 bases, with 11 bases between. DNA of the CDR3: TGTGCCACCAGCAGAGGAGGGGCGGAAAATGAAAAACTGTTTTTT. Its translation: CATSRGGAENEKLFF.

The rearrangement joins TRBV7-6 to TRBJ1-4; D uncertain. Trimming removed 5 bases from V and 1 base from J, with 11 bases in between. CDR1 and CDR2 (germline): SGHVS, FNYEAQ. This CDR3 region has 15 residues. In nucleotides, the CDR3 is TGTGCCAGCAGCCCCGACTTTCAAACTAATGAAAAACTGTTTTTT. Translating it yields CASSPDFQTNEKLFF.

This clone was observed a few times. V is TRBV2 and J is TRBJ2-1; TRBD2 agrees at 10 bases. The V segment lost 6 bases and the J segment 8 bases; nucleotides outside the gene matches: 10. CDR3 length: 15 residues. The germline gives CDR1 SNHLY, CDR2 FYNNEI. DNA for the CDR3: TGTGCCAGCAGCGCAGCGGGAGGGCCAGTCTATGAGCAGTTCTTC. Amino acids: CASSAAGGPVYEQFF.

The V call is TRBV10-3, the J call TRBJ1-5; D remains unclear. Trimming removed 2 bases at V and 7 bases at J, with 9 bases between. CDR3 size: 13 residues. Per germline, CDR1 ENHRY and CDR2 SYGVKD. Here the CDR3 reads CAISEGYQQPQHF. CDR3 DNA: TGTGCCATCAGTGAGGGGTATCAGCAGCCCCAGCATTTT.

The chain links TRBV6-1 to TRBJ2-5; 8 nucleotides match TRBD1. The CDR3 runs 15 residues. With 3 bases clipped from V and 5 bases from J, the junction kept 8 bases outside the gene matches. Germline assignment: CDR1 MNHNS and CDR2 SASEGT. The CDR3 DNA reads TGTGCCAGCAGTGAGCCGACAGGGGAGAGGGAGACCCAGTACTTC. It translates to CASSEPTGERETQYF.

This sequence joins TRBV5-1 and TRBJ1-6; 9 positions agree with TRBD1. Germline lookup yields CDR1 SGHRS and CDR2 YFSETQ. The CDR3 is 16 amino acids. The ends lost 0 bases at V and 10 bases at J; junction bases unmatched: 8. The CDR3 bases are TGCGCCAGCAGCTTGGCCGGGACAGGGTTAAGATCACCCCTCCACTTT. Its protein is CASSLAGTGLRSPLHF.